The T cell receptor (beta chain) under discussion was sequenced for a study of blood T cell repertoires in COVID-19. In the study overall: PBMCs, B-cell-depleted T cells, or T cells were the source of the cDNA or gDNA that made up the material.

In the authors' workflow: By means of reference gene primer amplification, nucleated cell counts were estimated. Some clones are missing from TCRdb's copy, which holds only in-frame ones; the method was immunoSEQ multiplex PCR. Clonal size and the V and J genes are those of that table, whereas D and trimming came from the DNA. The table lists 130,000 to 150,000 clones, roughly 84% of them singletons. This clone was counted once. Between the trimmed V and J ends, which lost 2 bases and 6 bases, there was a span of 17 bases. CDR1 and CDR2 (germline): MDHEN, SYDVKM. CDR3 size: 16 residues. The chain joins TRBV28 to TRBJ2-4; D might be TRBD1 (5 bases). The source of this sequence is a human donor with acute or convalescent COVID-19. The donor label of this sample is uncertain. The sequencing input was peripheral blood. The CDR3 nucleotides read TGTGCCAGCAGTTTAAGGGGTAATCCTGGTGGAAACATTCAGTACTTC. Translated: CASSLRGNPGGNIQYF.